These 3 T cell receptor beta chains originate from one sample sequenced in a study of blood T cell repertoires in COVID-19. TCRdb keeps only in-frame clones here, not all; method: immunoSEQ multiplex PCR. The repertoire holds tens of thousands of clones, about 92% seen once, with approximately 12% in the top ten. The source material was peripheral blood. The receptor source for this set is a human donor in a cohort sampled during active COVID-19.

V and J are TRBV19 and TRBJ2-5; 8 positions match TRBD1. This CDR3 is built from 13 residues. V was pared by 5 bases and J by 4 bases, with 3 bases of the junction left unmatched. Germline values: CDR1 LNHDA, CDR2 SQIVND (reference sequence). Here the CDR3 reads CASSGQGAETQYF. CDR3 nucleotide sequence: TGTGCCAGTAGTGGACAGGGAGCAGAGACCCAGTACTTC.

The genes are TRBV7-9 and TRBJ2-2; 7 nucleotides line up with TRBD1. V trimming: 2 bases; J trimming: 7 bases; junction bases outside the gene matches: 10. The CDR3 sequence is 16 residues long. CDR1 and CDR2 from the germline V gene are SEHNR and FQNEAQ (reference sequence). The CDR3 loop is CASSLRATGNHGELFF. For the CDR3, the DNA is TGTGCCAGCAGCTTACGTGCGACAGGGAATCACGGGGAGCTGTTTTTT.

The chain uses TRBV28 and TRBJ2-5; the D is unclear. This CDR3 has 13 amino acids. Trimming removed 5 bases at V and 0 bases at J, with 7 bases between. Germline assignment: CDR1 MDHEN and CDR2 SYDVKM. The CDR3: CASSEVYQETQYF. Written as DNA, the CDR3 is TGTGCCAGCAGTGAGGTGTACCAAGAGACCCAGTACTTC.